The 26 T cell receptor beta chains listed next were all sequenced from one sample in a study of T cells after yellow fever vaccination. TCRdb fed the 5' RACE reads into MiXCR, producing one record per CDR3 protein. The table includes some 300,000 distinct CDR3 sequences, about 7.8% detected once. The sample in question was PBMCs, obtained roughly 45 days after the first yellow fever vaccination. The receptors stem from a man between 18 and 29 years old who received the YFV17D yellow fever vaccine.

The genes are TRBV7-9 and TRBJ1-1; D unresolved. The CDR3 spans 12 residues. The V gene lost 3 bases and the J gene lost 11 bases, with 13 bases spanning the gap. CDR1 is SEHNR and CDR2 is FQNEAQ in the germline V gene (reference sequence). This CDR3 reads CASSFQPSGAFF. As DNA, the CDR3 is TGTGCCAGCAGCTTCCAGCCCTCGGGCGCTTTCTTT.

This clonotype has only a few counts. The rearrangement uses TRBV29-1 and TRBJ2-7; D may match TRBD1 or TRBD2 (5 bases each). The germline V gene has CDR1 SQVTM and CDR2 ANQGSEA. The CDR3 length is 11 residues. Trimming removed 3 bases from V and 5 bases from J, with 8 bases in between. The CDR3 bases are TGCAGCGTTGAGAGGGGAAACGAGCAGTACTTC. Translation: CSVERGNEQYF.

This clonotype has more than one count but fewer than ten. The chain uses TRBV28 and TRBJ2-7; perhaps TRBD1 as D (6 bases). The CDR3 consists of 15 residues. V was clipped by 2 bases and J by 7 bases, with 18 bases between them. Germline loops: CDR1 MDHEN, CDR2 SYDVKM. The CDR3 DNA is TGTGCCAGCAGTTTAGGGGCAGGGGCCCCTCCTGAGCAGTACGTC. This codes for CASSLGAGAPPEQYV.

This clonotype was detected a few times. The V gene is TRBV6-4, the J gene TRBJ1-6, with 7 bases fitting TRBD1. Germline V gives CDR1 MRHNA, CDR2 SNTAGT. The CDR3 runs to 19 residues. V lost 2 bases to trimming and J lost 8 bases; unmatched junction nucleotides: 18. The CDR3 coding sequence is TGTGCCAGCAGTGACAAAGAGACAGGGTTCTTCCGGGGTGATTCACCCCTCCACTTT. Its protein product is CASSDKETGFFRGDSPLHF.

In its sample, this clonotype was seen a few times. The chain combines TRBV19 with TRBJ2-5; TRBD2 matches at 10 bases. V was clipped by 5 bases and J by 3 bases; unmatched bases: 9. Per the germline V gene, CDR1 is LNHDA and CDR2 is SQIVND (reference sequence). CDR3 length equals 16 residues. The CDR3 DNA reads as TGTGCCAGTAGTTCCCGTACTAGCGGGGCTAAAGAGACCCAGTACTTC. It encodes CASSSRTSGAKETQYF.

The V gene is TRBV7-9, the J gene TRBJ1-2; 9 bases map to TRBD1. Germline CDR1 SEHNR, CDR2 FQNEAQ (reference sequence). The J segment lost 6 bases and the V segment lost 5 bases, leaving 16 bases of the junction unmatched. The CDR3 has 17 amino acids. The CDR3 here is CASSPGGTGPSSHGYTF. The DNA of the CDR3 is TGTGCCAGCAGCCCAGGGGGGACAGGGCCGTCTAGTCATGGCTACACCTTC. The full variable domain, rest sourced from reference TRBV7-9 and TRBJ1-2, is DTGVSQNPRHKITKRGQNVTFRCDPISEHNRLYWYRQTLGQGPEFLTYFQNEAQLEKSRLLSDRFSAERPKGSFSTLEIQRTEQGDSAMYLCASSPGGTGPSSHGYTFGSGTRLTVV.

J is TRBJ1-1 and V is TRBV4-3, with TRBD1 as a possible D gene (5 bases). V was pared by 5 bases and J by 1 base, with 17 bases between. CDR1 is LGHNA and CDR2 is YSLEER in the germline V gene. The CDR3 loop spans 16 amino acids. The chain's CDR3 is CASSLMQGKANTEAFF. CDR3 nucleotides: TGCGCCAGCAGCTTAATGCAGGGCAAAGCGAACACTGAAGCTTTCTTT.

The V gene is TRBV7-7, the J gene TRBJ2-7, with D possibly matching TRBD1 (5 bases). V was cut by 5 bases and J by 3 bases, with 17 bases left in between. Germline lookup yields CDR1 SSHAT and CDR2 FNYEAQ (reference sequence). The CDR3 is made up of 15 amino acids. The CDR3 DNA sequence: TGTGCCAGCAGCCCCACCTCAGGGCCTATCTACGAGCAGTACTTC. It is translated as CASSPTSGPIYEQYF.

The gene calls are TRBV10-3 and TRBJ2-5; TRBD1 matches 7 bases. The CDR3 is 13 residues long. The V and J ends lost 11 bases and 0 bases, in that order; junction bases with no gene match: 6. Germline-derived CDR1 and CDR2 are ENHRY and SYGVKD. The CDR3 region is CAVNRGYQETQYF. In nucleotides, the CDR3 is TGTGCCGTCAACAGGGGTTACCAAGAGACCCAGTACTTC.

This clonotype was observed a handful of times. J is TRBJ2-1 and V is TRBV6-5; D uncertain. V dropped 2 bases and J dropped 0 bases, with 14 bases sitting between them. This CDR3 has 17 amino acids. CDR1 and CDR2 (germline): MNHEY, SVGAGI. DNA of the CDR3: TGTGCCAGCAGTTACGGTGGAGTTCTTAGCTCCTACAATGAGCAGTTCTTC. It specifies CASSYGGVLSSYNEQFF.

This clonotype was picked up many times. V gene TRBV24-1 combines with J gene TRBJ2-3, with D tentatively TRBD1 (5 bases). Looked up from germline, CDR1 is KGHDR and CDR2 is SFDVKD. The germline V and J ends were trimmed by 0 bases and 4 bases, with 13 bases remaining between them. The CDR3 is 16 residues long. The CDR3 spells CATSDLGSEGADTQYF. The CDR3 DNA sequence: TGTGCCACCAGTGATTTGGGGTCCGAAGGGGCAGATACGCAGTATTTT.

This clonotype was seen only a few times. The V gene is TRBV5-6, the J gene TRBJ2-5; tentative D call: TRBD1 (5 bases). Trimming pared 4 bases from V and 2 bases from J, leaving 9 bases between. The CDR3 runs to 13 residues. The germline V gene encodes CDR1 SGHDT and CDR2 YYEEEE. In DNA form, the CDR3 reads TGTGCCAGCAGCCCGACAGAACAAGAGACCCAGTACTTC. It translates to CASSPTEQETQYF.

The table lists this clonotype with a few counts. CDR3 sequence (DNA): TGTGCCAGCAGACGGAACGGGACAGAAATCTACGAGCAGTACTTC. The encoded protein is CASRRNGTEIYEQYF. The chain joins TRBV7-9 to TRBJ2-7, with 7 bases fitting TRBD1. This CDR3 is built from 15 residues. V lost 6 bases and J lost 3; bases outside the gene matches: 11. Looked up from germline, CDR1 is SEHNR and CDR2 is FQNEAQ (reference sequence).

The V gene is TRBV7-9, the J gene TRBJ1-1, with TRBD1 identical over 8 bases. The CDR3 is 14 residues long. The V segment lost 5 bases and the J segment 1 base; nucleotides outside the gene matches: 3. Germline values: CDR1 SEHNR, CDR2 FQNEAQ (reference sequence). CDR3: CASSGGQGNTEAFF. CDR3 bases: TGTGCCAGCAGCGGAGGACAGGGGAACACTGAAGCTTTCTTT.

At least ten counts were recorded for this clonotype. The V call is TRBV4-3, the J call TRBJ2-7; no definite D call. The V and J ends lost 0 bases and 4 bases respectively, with 10 bases between them. CDR1 is LGHNA and CDR2 is YSLEER in the germline V gene. The CDR3 has 14 amino acids. The CDR3 reads CASSQDFSTYEQYF. In DNA, the CDR3 is TGCGCCAGCAGCCAAGATTTTTCGACATACGAGCAGTACTTC.

V and J are TRBV5-1 and TRBJ2-7, with TRBD1 matching over 7 bases. After removal of 0 bases from V and 2 bases from J, the junction contained 11 bases not matched to a gene. The CDR3 runs 17 residues. Germline V gene lookup returns CDR1 SGHRS and CDR2 YFSETQ. CDR3 DNA: TGCGCCAGCAGCTTGGGAAGCGGACAGGCATCCACCTACGAGCAGTACTTC. Amino acids: CASSLGSGQASTYEQYF.

This clonotype showed up just a few times. The chain is built from TRBV7-9 and TRBJ2-1; D is perhaps TRBD2 (6 bases). V lost 1 base to trimming and J lost 9 bases, with 16 bases between them. The CDR3 loop spans 15 amino acids. The germline V gene has CDR1 SEHNR and CDR2 FQNEAQ (reference sequence). CDR3 residues: CASSLGGAGEAEQFF. Here the CDR3 DNA reads TGTGCCAGCAGCTTAGGAGGGGCCGGGGAGGCTGAGCAGTTCTTC.

The rearrangement joins TRBV6-1 to TRBJ2-7, with TRBD1 matching over 9 bases. This CDR3 comprises 13 residues. The V gene end was trimmed by 8 bases and the J gene end by 6 bases; junction bases not matched to a gene: 8. Germline lookup yields CDR1 MNHNS and CDR2 SASEGT. The CDR3 spells CASGRDRVGEQYV. CDR3 bases: TGTGCCAGCGGTAGGGACAGGGTGGGCGAGCAGTACGTC.

This clonotype appeared a few times. This rearrangement joins TRBV12-3 or TRBV12-4 to TRBJ1-5; tentatively, D is TRBD1 (5 bases). V lost 5 bases and J 0 bases, leaving 11 bases between the germline ends. The length of the CDR3 is 15 residues. For the CDR3, the DNA is TGTGCCAGCAGTAATCGACAGAATAGCAATCAGCCCCAGCATTTT. This gives the protein CASSNRQNSNQPQHF.

The rearrangement uses TRBV12-3 or TRBV12-4 and TRBJ1-5, with D tentatively TRBD1 (5 bases). The CDR3 extends over 15 amino acids. The V and J ends lost 5 bases and 4 bases respectively, with 15 bases between them. CDR3 region: CASSAGAPLNQPQHF. For the CDR3, the DNA is TGTGCCAGCAGTGCCGGGGCTCCTTTGAATCAGCCCCAGCATTTT.

This clonotype has only a few counts. The chain couples TRBV29-1 to TRBJ1-2, with D hard to call. The CDR3 spans 11 residues. The germline V and J ends were trimmed by 4 bases and 2 bases, with 5 bases remaining between them. Germline V gene lookup returns CDR1 SQVTM and CDR2 ANQGSEA. The CDR3 region is CSVGPNYGYTF. The CDR3 bases are TGCAGCGTTGGACCGAACTATGGCTACACCTTC.

Only a few counts were recorded for this clonotype. V usage is TRBV5-1 and J usage is TRBJ2-6, with 9 nucleotides matching TRBD1. Germline CDR1 and CDR2: SGHRS and YFSETQ. With V trimmed by 2 bases and J by 1 base, 4 bases remained unmatched. This CDR3 spans 17 amino acids. The CDR3 spells CASSFTGTGSGANVLTF. Here the CDR3 DNA reads TGCGCCAGCAGCTTCACCGGGACAGGGTCTGGGGCCAACGTCCTGACTTTC.

This clonotype has more than one count but fewer than ten. The gene calls are TRBV11-2 and TRBJ2-5; D is undetermined. CDR1 is SGHAT, CDR2 FQNNGV, per germline. Trimming removed 1 base at V and 1 base at J, with 4 bases between. The CDR3 has 13 residues. For the CDR3, the DNA is TGTGCCAGCAGCTTAGTGACCCAAGAGACCCAGTACTTC. It codes for CASSLVTQETQYF.

At least ten counts were recorded for this clonotype. This chain connects TRBV12-3 or TRBV12-4 to TRBJ2-1, with 7 bases identical to TRBD1. V was pared by 6 bases and J by 6 bases, with 2 bases of the junction left unmatched. CDR3 length: 12 residues. CDR3 DNA: TGTGCCAGCAGGTGGACAGGCAATGAGCAGTTCTTC. Translated, it gives CASRWTGNEQFF.

This clonotype was observed at least ten times. V is TRBV7-9 and J is TRBJ1-1; D call uncertain. Trimming cost V 2 bases and J 4 bases, with 8 bases left between them. Looked up from germline, CDR1 is SEHNR and CDR2 is FQNEAQ (reference sequence). CDR3 length: 13 amino acids. CDR3 DNA: TGTGCCAGCAGCTTACTTGAGGGCACTGAAGCTTTCTTT. Its protein is CASSLLEGTEAFF.

In this sample, this clonotype turned up many times. This chain uses TRBV28 with TRBJ2-5; 10 nucleotides agree with TRBD2. The length of the CDR3 is 15 residues. CDR1 is MDHEN, CDR2 SYDVKM, per germline. Trimming at V came to 5 bases and at J to 2 bases, leaving 5 bases not matched to a gene. The CDR3 DNA reads as TGTGCCAGCAGTGGACTAGCGGCAGCTCAAGAGACCCAGTACTTC. Amino acids: CASSGLAAAQETQYF.